The following is a T cell receptor beta chain sequence with its context. The sample belongs to a study of T cell changes during pregnancy in multiple sclerosis. The CDR3 contains 15 residues. V gave up 4 bases and J gave up 6 bases, with 16 bases separating them. Germline V lookup: CDR1 MGHRA, CDR2 YSYEKL. The repertoire was sequenced with immunoSEQ multiplex PCR; TCRdb's copy has only in-frame clones and lacks some. Among 35,000 to 55,000 clones, about 92% were seen once, and the ten largest hold about 1.5%. The chain employs TRBV4-1 and TRBJ2-1; D is unclear. Material: peripheral blood. The sequence came from a female donor with multiple sclerosis, enrolled in a pregnancy study. CDR3 loop: CASSPPVGVVNEQFF. The CDR3 nucleotides are TGCGCCAGCAGCCCTCCGGTAGGCGTAGTCAATGAGCAGTTCTTC.